This TCR beta chain was observed in a study of PD-1 and CTLA-4 blockade in melanoma. Data came from immunoSEQ multiplex PCR; TCRdb stores just in-frame clones and leaves some out. This repertoire shows more than 25,000 clones, less than 90% found once; its top ten account for about 8.5%. The germline V gene has CDR1 LNHDA and CDR2 SQIVND (reference sequence). Trimming took off 5 bases at V and 4 bases at J, with 3 bases between the two ends. CDR3 length equals 12 residues. The chain links TRBV19 to TRBJ2-6; D remains ambiguous. Sequenced here: CD8+ T cells from peripheral blood, sampled before anti-PD-1 treatment. The clonotype originates from a human donor with melanoma. CDR3: CASSAGANVLTF. CDR3 DNA: TGTGCCAGTAGTGCAGGGGCCAACGTCCTGACTTTC.